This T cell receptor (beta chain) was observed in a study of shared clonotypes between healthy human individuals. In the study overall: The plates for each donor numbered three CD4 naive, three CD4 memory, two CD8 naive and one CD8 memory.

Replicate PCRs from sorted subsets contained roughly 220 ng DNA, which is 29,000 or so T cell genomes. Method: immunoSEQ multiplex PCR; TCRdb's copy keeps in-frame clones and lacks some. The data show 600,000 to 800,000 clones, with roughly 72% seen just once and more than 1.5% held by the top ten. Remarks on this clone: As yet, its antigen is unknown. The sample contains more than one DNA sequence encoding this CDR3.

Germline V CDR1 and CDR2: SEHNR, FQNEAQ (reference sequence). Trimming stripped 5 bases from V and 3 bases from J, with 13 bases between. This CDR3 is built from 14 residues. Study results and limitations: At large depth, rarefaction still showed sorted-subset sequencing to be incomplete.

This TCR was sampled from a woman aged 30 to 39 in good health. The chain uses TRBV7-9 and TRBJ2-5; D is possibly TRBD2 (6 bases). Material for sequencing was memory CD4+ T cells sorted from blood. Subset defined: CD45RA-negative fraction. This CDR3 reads CASSPGTGKETQYF. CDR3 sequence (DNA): TGTGCCAGCAGCCCGGGGACTGGGAAAGAGACCCAGTACTTC.